This T cell receptor beta chain was captured in a study of T cells in Graves' hyperthyroidism and ophthalmopathy. Study-wide background: Peripheral blood was drawn at first diagnosis, prior to all treatment. General study results and limits: In the blood, most expanded thyroid clonotypes above 0.001 appeared as well.

From RNA transcripts, TCR beta CDR3 regions were amplified. The HTBI set primed first-round TCR CDR3 RT-PCR. TCRdb reanalysed the multiplex PCR reads using MiXCR and keeps one entry per CDR3 protein. The sample records 300,000 to 450,000 distinct CDR3 sequences, roughly 14% being singletons. This clonotype was seen repeatedly, ten times or more. Its specificity is not known. Duration under 3 months, a NOSPECS grade of at least 4, and a Clinical Activity Score of at least 3 characterized the ophthalmopathy patients. This receptor was taken from a woman aged 30 to 39 with Graves' ophthalmopathy. The sample consisted of blood.

CDR3 nucleotide sequence: TGCAGTGCTAGGTTGGGAGTCTACGAGCAGTACTTC. Translated, it gives CSARLGVYEQYF. The chain employs TRBV20-1 and TRBJ2-7; D possibly corresponds to TRBD2 (5 bases). Germline V lookup: CDR1 DFQATT, CDR2 SNEGSKA (reference sequence). Trimming took off 3 bases at V and 3 bases at J, with 9 bases between the two ends. This CDR3 has 12 residues.